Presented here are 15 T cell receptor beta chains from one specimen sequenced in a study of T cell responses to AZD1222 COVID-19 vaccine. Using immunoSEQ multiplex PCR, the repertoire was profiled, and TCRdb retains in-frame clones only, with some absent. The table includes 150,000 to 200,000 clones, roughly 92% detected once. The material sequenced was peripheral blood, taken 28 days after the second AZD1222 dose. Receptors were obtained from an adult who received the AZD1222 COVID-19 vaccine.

The CDR3 DNA sequence: TGCGCCAGCAGACTCAAGTGGCCCGGGGCCAACGTCCTGACTTTC. Amino acid sequence: CASRLKWPGANVLTF. V usage is TRBV10-1 and J usage is TRBJ2-6; D is uncertain. Trimming stripped 6 bases from V and 4 bases from J, with 13 bases between. CDR3 size: 15 residues. The germline V gene encodes CDR1 WNHNN and CDR2 SYGVQD (reference sequence).

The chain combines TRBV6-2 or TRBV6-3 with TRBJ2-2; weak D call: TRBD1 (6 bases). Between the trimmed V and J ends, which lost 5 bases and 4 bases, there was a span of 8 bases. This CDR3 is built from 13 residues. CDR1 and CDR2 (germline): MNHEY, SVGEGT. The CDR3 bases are TGTGCCAGCAGTCACAGGGTCACCGGGGAGCTGTTTTTT. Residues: CASSHRVTGELFF.

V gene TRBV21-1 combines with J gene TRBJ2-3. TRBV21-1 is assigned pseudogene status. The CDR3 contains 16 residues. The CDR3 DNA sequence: TGTGCCAGCAGCAAAGCGGGGTCGGGGGCGAGGGATACGCAGTATTTT. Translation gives CASSKAGSGARDTQYF.

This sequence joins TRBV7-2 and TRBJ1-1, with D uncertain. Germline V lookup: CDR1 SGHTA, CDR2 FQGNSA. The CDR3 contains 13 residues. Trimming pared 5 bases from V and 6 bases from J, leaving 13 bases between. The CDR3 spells CASSPGVGAEAFF. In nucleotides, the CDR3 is TGTGCCAGCAGCCCTGGGGTCGGGGCTGAAGCTTTCTTT. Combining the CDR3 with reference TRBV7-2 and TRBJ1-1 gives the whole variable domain GAGVSQSPSNKVTEKGKDVELRCDPISGHTALYWYRQSLGQGLEFLIYFQGNSAPDKSGLPSDRFSAERTGGSVSTLTIQRTQQEDSAVYLCASSPGVGAEAFFGQGTRLTVV.

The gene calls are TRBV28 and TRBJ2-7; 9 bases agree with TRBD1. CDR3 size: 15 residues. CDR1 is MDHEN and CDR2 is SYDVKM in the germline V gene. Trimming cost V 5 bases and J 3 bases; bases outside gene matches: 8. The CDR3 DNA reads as TGTGCCAGCAGTCCCAACCCGGGACAGGGCTACGAGCAGTACTTC. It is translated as CASSPNPGQGYEQYF. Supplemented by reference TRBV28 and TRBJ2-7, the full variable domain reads DVKVTQSSRYLVKRTGEKVFLECVQDMDHENMFWYRQDPGLGLRLIYFSYDVKMKEKGDIPEGYSVSREKKERFSLILESASTNQTSMYLCASSPNPGQGYEQYFGPGTRLTVT.

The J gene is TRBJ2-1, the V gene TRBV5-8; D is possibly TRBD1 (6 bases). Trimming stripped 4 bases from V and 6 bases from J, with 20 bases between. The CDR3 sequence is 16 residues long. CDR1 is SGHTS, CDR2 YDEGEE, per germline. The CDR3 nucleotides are TGTGCCAGCAGCCCAAACGGGTGGGGGCCGGTCAATGAGCAGTTCTTC. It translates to CASSPNGWGPVNEQFF.

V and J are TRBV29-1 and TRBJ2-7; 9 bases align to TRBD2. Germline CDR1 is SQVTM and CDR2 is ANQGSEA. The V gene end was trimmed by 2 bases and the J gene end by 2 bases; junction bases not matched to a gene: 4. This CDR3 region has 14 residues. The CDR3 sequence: CSVELAGPTYEQYF. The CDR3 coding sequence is TGCAGCGTTGAACTAGCGGGACCCACCTACGAGCAGTACTTC.

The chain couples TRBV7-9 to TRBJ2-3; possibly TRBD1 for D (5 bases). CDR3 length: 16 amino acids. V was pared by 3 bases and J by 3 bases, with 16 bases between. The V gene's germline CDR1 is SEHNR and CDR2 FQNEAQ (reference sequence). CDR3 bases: TGTGCCAGCAGCTTTCCGACAGAATTAGGGACAGATACGCAGTATTTT. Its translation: CASSFPTELGTDTQYF.

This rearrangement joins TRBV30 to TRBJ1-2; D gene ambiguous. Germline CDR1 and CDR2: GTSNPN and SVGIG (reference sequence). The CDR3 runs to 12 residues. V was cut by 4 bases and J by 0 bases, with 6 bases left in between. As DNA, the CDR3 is TGTGCCTGGAATGGGGCTAACTATGGCTACACCTTC. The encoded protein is CAWNGANYGYTF.

Here the CDR3 reads CASSVGGPQETQYF. CDR3 coding DNA: TGTGCCAGCAGCGTAGGAGGTCCCCAAGAGACCCAGTACTTC. V usage is TRBV9 and J usage is TRBJ2-5, with D uncertain. The V end was cut by 0 bases, the J end by 1 base, with 7 bases between. The CDR3 sequence is 14 residues long. Germline-derived CDR1 and CDR2 are SGDLS and YYNGEE.

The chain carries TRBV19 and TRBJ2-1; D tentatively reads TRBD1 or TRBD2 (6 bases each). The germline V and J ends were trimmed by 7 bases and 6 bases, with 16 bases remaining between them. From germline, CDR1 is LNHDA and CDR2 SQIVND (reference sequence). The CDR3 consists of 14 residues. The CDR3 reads CASKLGPGANEQFF. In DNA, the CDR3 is TGTGCCAGTAAGTTAGGGCCGGGGGCCAATGAGCAGTTCTTC.

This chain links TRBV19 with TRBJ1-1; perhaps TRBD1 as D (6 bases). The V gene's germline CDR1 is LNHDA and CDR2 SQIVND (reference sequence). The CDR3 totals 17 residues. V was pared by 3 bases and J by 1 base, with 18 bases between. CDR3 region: CASSILGRRGANTEAFF. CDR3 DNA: TGTGCCAGTAGTATTCTCGGGCGTCGGGGGGCGAACACTGAAGCTTTCTTT.

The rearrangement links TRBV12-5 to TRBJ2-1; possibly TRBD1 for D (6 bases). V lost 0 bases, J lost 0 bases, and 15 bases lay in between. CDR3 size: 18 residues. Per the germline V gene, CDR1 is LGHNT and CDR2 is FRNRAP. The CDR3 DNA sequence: TGTGCTAGTGGTTTGGTACAGGATGGACAGAGCTCCTACAATGAGCAGTTCTTC. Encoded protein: CASGLVQDGQSSYNEQFF.

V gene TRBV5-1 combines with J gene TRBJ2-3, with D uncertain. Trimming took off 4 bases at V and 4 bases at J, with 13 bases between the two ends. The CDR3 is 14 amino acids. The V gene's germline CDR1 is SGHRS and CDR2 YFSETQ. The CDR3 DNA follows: TGCGCCAGCAGCCTACAAGGACCCCCAGATACGCAGTATTTT. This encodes CASSLQGPPDTQYF.

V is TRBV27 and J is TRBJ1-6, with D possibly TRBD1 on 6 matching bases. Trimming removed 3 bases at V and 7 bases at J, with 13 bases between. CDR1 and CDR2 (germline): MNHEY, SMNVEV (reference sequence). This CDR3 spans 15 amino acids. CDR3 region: CASSFGTRGNSPLHF. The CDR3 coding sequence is TGTGCCAGCAGTTTCGGGACACGGGGAAATTCACCCCTCCACTTT.